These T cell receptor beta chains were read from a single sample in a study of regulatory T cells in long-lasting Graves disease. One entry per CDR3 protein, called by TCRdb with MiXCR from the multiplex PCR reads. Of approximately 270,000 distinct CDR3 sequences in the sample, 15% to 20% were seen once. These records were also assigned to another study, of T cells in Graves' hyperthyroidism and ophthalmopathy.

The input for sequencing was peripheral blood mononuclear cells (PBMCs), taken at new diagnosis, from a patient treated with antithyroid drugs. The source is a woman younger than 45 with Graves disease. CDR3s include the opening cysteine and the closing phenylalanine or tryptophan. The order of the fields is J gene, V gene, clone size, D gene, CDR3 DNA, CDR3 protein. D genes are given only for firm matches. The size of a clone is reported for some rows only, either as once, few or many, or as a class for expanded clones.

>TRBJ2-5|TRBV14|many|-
TGTGCCAGCAGCCGCTATACAGGGCACGGTGGGGAGACCCAGTACTTC
CASSRYTGHGGETQYF
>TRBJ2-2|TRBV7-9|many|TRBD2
TGTGCCAGCAGGATAGCGGGGGTAACCGGGGAGCTGTTTTTT
CASRIAGVTGELFF
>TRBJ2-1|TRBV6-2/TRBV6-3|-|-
TGTGCCAGCAGTGAATCCGTAGGCAGATACAATGAGCAGTTCTTC
CASSESVGRYNEQFF
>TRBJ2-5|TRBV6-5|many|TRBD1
TGTGCCAGCAGTTACGTCGGGACAGGGGAGAGCGAGACCCAGTACTTC
CASSYVGTGESETQYF
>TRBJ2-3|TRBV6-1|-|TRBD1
TGTGCCAGCACGGGACAGGGCACAGATACGCAGTATTTT
CASTGQGTDTQYF
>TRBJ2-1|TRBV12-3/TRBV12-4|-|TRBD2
TGTGCCAGCAGAGAAACTAGCGGGGGGCAAGAGCAGTTCTTC
CASRETSGGQEQFF
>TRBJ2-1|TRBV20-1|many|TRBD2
TGCAGTGCGACAGGGACTAGCGGGGTCCTTTACAATGAGCAGTTCTTC
CSATGTSGVLYNEQFF
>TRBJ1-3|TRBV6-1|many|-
TGTGCCAGCAGTGTCCAGGGCAGCTCTGGAAACACCATATATTTT
CASSVQGSSGNTIYF
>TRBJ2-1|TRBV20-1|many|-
TGCAGTGCTAGGGCCGGGGGTAGCGGTAATGAGCAGTTCTTC
CSARAGGSGNEQFF
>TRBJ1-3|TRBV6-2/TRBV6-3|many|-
TGTGCCAGCAGTTATTACGGTACAGACACCATATATTTT
CASSYYGTDTIYF
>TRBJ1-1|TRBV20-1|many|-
TGCAGTGCTAGAGAAGGTACCAGGTGGACTGAAGCTTTCTTT
CSAREGTRWTEAFF
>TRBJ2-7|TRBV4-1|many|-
TGCGCCAGCAGCCAAGGGGGCCATGGGGACTACGAGCAGTACTTC
CASSQGGHGDYEQYF
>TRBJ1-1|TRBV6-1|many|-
TGTGCCAGCAGGCTGGACGGTGAAGCTTTCTTT
CASRLDGEAFF
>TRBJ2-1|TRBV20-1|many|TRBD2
TGCAGTGCCAGGGAGCGGGGGGCCTATAGCTCCTACAATGAGCAGTTCTTC
CSARERGAYSSYNEQFF
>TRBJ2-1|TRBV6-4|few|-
TGTGCCAGCAGTGAAGGGCGGGGTTCCCTTTATGAGCAGTTCTTC
CASSEGRGSLYEQFF
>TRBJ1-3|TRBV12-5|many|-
TGTGCTAGTGGTTATGCTGGGGCATCTGGAAACACCATATATTTT
CASGYAGASGNTIYF
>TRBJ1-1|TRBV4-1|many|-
TGCGCCAGCAGCCAAGGTAAAGGGGGAGGGCCTGAAGCTTTCTTT
CASSQGKGGGPEAFF
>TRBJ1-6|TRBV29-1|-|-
TGCAGCGTCGCGGACAGCTCCTATAATTCACCCCTCCACTTT
CSVADSSYNSPLHF
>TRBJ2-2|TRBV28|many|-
TGTGCCAGCGGGGAGCTACCCACCGGGGAGCTGTTTTTT
CASGELPTGELFF
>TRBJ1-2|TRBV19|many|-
TGTGCCAGTAGTATTCCACCTGGCTATGGCTACACCTTC
CASSIPPGYGYTF
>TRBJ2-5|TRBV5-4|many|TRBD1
TGTGCCAGCAGCTTGGTCCAGGGGGACCTGGCCCAGTACTTC
CASSLVQGDLAQYF
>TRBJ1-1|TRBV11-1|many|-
TGTGCCAGCAGCCCAAATATGAACACTGAAGCTTTCTTT
CASSPNMNTEAFF
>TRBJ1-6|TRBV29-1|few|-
TGCAGCGTTGAAATAGGCCCCCGAGGTTCACCCCTCCACTTT
CSVEIGPRGSPLHF
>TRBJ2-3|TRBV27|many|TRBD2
TGTGCCAGCAACCCCTTAGCGGGGGGAAGCACAGATACGCAGTATTTT
CASNPLAGGSTDTQYF
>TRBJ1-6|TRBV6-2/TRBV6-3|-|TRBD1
TGTGCCAGCAGTTACTCCAGGGGGGAGTCACCCCTCCACTTT
CASSYSRGESPLHF
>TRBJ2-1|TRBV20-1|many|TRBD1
TGCAGTGCTTGGGGACAGTCCTACAATGAGCAGTTCTTC
CSAWGQSYNEQFF
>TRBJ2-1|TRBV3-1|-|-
TGTGCCAGCAGCCAATTGACAGGAGTATACAATGAGCAGTTCTTC
CASSQLTGVYNEQFF
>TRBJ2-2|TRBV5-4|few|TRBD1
TGTGCCAGCAGCCTTCCAGGGACAGGGAGTATCACCGGGGAGCTGTTTTTT
CASSLPGTGSITGELFF
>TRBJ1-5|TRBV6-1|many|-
TGTGCCAGCAGCGTGACTCATAGCAATCAGCCCCAGCATTTT
CASSVTHSNQPQHF
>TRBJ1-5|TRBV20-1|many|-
TGCAGTGCTAGAGCAGGGAGGTGGGGCAATCAGCCCCAGCATTTT
CSARAGRWGNQPQHF
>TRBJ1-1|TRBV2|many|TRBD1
TGTGCCAGCACAGGGGGCGCGGACACTGAAGCTTTCTTT
CASTGGADTEAFF
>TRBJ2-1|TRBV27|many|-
TGTGCCAGCAGTTTCCCCGGGGTCTCCTACAATGAGCAGTTCTTC
CASSFPGVSYNEQFF
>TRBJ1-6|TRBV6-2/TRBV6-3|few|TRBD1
TGTGCCAGCATCACGGACAGGGGTTTCGGTTCACCCCTCCACTTT
CASITDRGFGSPLHF
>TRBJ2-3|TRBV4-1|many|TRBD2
TGCGCCAGCAGCCAAGTACCAGGGGGACTAGCGTCGGATACGCAGTATTTT
CASSQVPGGLASDTQYF
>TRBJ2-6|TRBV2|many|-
TGTGCCAGCAGTGGAAAGAGCACCTCTGGGGCCAACGTCCTGACTTTC
CASSGKSTSGANVLTF
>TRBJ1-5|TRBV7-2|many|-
TGTGCCAGCAGCTTAGTTTCCGGGGGCGCGGGGAGCAATCAGCCCCAGCATTTT
CASSLVSGGAGSNQPQHF
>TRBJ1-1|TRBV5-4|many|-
TGTGCCAGCAGCCCGACGACGGGTGAAGCTTTCTTT
CASSPTTGEAFF
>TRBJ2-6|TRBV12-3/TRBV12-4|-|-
TGTGCCAGCACCTGGGGGGGGGCCAACGTCCTGACTTTC
CASTWGGANVLTF
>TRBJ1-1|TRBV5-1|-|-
TGCGCCAGCAGCTTGGCAGGTCTCCCGAACACTGAAGCTTTCTTT
CASSLAGLPNTEAFF
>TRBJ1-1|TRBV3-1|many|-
TGTGCCAGCAGCCAAGATTTAGACTCTGAAGCTTTCTTT
CASSQDLDSEAFF
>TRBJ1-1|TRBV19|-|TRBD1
TGTGCCAGTTCGACAGGGACGTCAGGAACTGAAGCTTTCTTT
CASSTGTSGTEAFF
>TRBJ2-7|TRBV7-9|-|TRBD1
TGTGCCAGCAGCTTAGTGGGACAGGCAACCTACGAGCAGTACTTC
CASSLVGQATYEQYF
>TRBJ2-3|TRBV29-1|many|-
TGCAGCGTTGAGAGTGGGACAGATACGCAGTATTTT
CSVESGTDTQYF
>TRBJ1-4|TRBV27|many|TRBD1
TGTGCCAGCAGCGGTCTGGTATCGGGACAGGATGAAAAACTGTTTTTT
CASSGLVSGQDEKLFF
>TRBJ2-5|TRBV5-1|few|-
TGCGCCAGCAGCTTACAAGGTGACGGGCAAGAGACCCAGTACTTC
CASSLQGDGQETQYF
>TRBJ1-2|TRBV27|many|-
TGTGCCAGCAGTTTCAGGGGAGTGGGATACTATGGCTACACCTTC
CASSFRGVGYYGYTF
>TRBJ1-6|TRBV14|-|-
TGTGCCAGCAGCCAAGTCCCCGGGACCGCCTCTCGGCATTCACCCCTCCACTTT
CASSQVPGTASRHSPLHF
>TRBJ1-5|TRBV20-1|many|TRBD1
TGCAGTGCTAGCGGCCCCCAGGGGGGGAATCAGCCCCAGCATTTT
CSASGPQGGNQPQHF
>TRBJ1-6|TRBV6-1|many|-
TGTGCCAGCACGAGACAGAAAATTAATTCACCCCTCCACTTT
CASTRQKINSPLHF
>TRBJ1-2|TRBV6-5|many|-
TGTGCCAGCAGTTACTCGCAGGGCAACTATGGCTACACCTTC
CASSYSQGNYGYTF
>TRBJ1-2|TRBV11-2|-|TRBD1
TGTACCAGCAGCCCGGGGGGTACAGGGGCTAACTATGGCTACACCTTC
CTSSPGGTGANYGYTF
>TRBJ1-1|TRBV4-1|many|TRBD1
TGCGCCAGCAGCCAAGCGGGACAGGGGACTGAAGCTTTCTTT
CASSQAGQGTEAFF
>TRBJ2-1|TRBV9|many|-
TGTGCCAGCAGCGTAGCCGACCATGAGCAGTTCTTC
CASSVADHEQFF
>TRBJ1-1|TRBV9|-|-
TGTGCCAGCAGCCCCCGACAGTCAACTGAAGCTTTCTTT
CASSPRQSTEAFF
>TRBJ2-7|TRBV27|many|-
TGTGCCAGCAGTTTCCCGGGGGCGAGCTCCTACGAGCAGTACTTC
CASSFPGASSYEQYF